One T cell receptor (beta chain) is described in this entry. An end of the junction does not agree with germline; a read error may underlie this. The record originates from a study of tumor-infiltrating lymphocytes in primary liver carcinoma. CDR3 length: 16 residues. Per germline, CDR1 SGHAT and CDR2 FQNNGV. TCR beta cDNA came from roughly 450 ng total RNA, primed with a constant-region primer. Researchers made the TCR beta libraries by running three nested multiplex PCR rounds with slightly modified ARM-PCR. Primers for the first two PCR rounds were TRBV1-TRBV30 forward primers and a C-beta reverse primer (roughly 10 cycles per round). Each CDR3 protein gets one entry after TCRdb re-called the multiplex PCR reads with MiXCR. Of about 74,000 distinct CDR3 sequences listed, 60% to 80% are singletons. Without any cell sorting, roughly 20-30 mg of bulk tissue yielded co-extracted RNA and DNA.

Sequenced material: liver tumor tissue from sampling region 4. Subset specified: tumor region T4, right-lateral pole. The rearrangement uses TRBV11-2 and TRBJ2-7; a weak D match, TRBD2 (6 bases). The receptor was isolated from a man aged 35-49 years with primary liver carcinoma and hepatitis B virus infection. The CDR3 here is CACSLDTGDGIYEQYF. CDR3 nucleotide sequence: TGTGCCTGCAGCTTAGATACGGGGGACGGTATCTACGAGCAATACTTC.